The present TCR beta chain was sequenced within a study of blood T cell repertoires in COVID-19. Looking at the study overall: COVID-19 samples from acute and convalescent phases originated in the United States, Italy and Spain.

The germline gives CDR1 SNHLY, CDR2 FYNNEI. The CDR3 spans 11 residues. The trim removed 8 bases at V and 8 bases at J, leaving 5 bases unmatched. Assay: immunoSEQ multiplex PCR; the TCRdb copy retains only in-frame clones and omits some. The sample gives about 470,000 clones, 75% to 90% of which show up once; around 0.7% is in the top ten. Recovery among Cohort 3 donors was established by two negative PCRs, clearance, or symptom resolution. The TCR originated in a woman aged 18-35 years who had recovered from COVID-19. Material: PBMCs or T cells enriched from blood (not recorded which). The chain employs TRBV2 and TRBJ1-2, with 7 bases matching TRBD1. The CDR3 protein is CASLQGQGYTF. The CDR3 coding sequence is TGTGCCAGCCTACAGGGGCAGGGCTACACCTTC.